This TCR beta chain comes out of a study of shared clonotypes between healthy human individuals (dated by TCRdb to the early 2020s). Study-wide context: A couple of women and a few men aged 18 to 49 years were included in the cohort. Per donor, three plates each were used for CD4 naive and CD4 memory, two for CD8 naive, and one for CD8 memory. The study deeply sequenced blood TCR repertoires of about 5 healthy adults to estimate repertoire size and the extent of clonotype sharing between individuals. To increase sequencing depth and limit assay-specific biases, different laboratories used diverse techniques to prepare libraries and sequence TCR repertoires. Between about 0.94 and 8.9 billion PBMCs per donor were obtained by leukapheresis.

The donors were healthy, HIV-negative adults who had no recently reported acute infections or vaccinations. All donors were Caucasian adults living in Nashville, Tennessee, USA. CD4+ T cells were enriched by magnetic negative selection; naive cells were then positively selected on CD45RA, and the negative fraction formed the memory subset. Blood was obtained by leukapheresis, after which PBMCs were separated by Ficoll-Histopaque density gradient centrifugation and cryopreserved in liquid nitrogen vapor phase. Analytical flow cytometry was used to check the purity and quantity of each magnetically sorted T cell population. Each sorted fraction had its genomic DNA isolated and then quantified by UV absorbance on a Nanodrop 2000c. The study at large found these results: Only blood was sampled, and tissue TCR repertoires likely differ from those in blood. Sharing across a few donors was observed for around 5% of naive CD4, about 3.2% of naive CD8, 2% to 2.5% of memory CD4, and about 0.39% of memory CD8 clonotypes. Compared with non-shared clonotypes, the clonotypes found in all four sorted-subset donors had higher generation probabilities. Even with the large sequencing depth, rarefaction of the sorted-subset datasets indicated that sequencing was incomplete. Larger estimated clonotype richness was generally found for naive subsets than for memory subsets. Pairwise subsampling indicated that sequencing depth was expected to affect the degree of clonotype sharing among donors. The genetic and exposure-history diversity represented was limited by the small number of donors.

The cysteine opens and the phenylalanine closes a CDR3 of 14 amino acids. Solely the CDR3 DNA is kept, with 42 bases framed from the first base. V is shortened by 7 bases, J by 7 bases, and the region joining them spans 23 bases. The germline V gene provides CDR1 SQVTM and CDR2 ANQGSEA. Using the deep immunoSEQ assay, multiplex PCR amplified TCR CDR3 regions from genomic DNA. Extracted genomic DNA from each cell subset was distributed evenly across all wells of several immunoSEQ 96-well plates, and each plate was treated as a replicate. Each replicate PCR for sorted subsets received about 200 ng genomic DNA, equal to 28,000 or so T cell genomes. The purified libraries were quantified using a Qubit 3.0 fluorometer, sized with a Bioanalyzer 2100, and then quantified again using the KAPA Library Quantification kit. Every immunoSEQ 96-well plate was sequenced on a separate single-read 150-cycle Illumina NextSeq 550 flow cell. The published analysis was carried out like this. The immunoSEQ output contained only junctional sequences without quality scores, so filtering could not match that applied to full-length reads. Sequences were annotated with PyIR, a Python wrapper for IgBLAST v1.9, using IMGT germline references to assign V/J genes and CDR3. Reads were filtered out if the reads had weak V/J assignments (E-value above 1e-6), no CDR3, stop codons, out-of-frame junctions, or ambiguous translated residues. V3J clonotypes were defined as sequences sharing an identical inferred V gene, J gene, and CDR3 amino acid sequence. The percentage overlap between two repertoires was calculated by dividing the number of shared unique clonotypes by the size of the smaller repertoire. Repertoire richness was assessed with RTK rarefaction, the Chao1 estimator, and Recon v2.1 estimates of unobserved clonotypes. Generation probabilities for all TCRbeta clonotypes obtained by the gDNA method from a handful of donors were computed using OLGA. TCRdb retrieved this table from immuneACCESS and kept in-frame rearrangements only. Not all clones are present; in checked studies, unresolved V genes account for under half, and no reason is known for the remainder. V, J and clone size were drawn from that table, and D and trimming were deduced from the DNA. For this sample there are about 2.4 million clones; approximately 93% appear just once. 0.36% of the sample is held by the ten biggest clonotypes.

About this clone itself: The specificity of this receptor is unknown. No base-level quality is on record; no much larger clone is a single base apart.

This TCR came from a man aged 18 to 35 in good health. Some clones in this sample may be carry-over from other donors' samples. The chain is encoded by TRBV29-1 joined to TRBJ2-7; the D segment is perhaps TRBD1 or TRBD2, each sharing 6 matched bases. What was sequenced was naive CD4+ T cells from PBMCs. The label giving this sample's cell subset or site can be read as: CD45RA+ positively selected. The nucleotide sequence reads TGCAGCGGGGGGGCGGAGGGAATGTCGGGAGAGCAGTACTTC. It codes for CSGGAEGMSGEQYF.